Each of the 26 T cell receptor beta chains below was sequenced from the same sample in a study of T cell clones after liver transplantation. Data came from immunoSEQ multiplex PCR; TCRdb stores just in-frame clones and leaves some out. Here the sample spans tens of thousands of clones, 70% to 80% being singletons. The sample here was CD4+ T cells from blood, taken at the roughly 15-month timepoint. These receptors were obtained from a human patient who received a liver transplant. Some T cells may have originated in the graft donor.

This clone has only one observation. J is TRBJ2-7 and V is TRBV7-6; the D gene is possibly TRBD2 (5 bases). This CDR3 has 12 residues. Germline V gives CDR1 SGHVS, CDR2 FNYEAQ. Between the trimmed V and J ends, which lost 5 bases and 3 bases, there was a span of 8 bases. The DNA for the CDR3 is TGTGCCAGCAGCCCTGGAGGCTACGAGCAGTACTTC. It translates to CASSPGGYEQYF.

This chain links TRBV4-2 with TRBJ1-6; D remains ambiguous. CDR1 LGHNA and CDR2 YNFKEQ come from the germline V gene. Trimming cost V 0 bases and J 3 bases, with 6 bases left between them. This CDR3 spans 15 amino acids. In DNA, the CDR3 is TGTGCCAGCAGCCAAGAGGACGGCTATAATTCACCCCTCCACTTT. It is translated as CASSQEDGYNSPLHF.

The CDR3 here is CASSEAQGQETQYF. The CDR3 coding sequence is TGTGCCAGCAGTGAAGCGCAGGGACAAGAGACCCAGTACTTC. This chain joins TRBV2 and TRBJ2-5; maybe TRBD1 (5 bases). Germline values: CDR1 SNHLY, CDR2 FYNNEI. CDR3 length: 14 amino acids. V was cut by 0 bases and J by 2 bases, with 7 bases left in between. The variable domain in full, with the rest retrieved from reference TRBV2 and TRBJ2-5, is EPEVTQTPSHQVTQMGQEVILRCVPISNHLYFYWYRQILGQKVEFLVSFYNNEISEKSEIFDDQFSVERPDGSNFTLKIRSTKLEDSAMYFCASSEAQGQETQYFGPGTRLLVL.

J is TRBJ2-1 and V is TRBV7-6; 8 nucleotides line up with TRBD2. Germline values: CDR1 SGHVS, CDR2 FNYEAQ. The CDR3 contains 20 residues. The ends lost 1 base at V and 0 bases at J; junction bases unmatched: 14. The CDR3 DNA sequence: TGTGCCAGCAGCTTAGACCCACCGGGAGGGCGGGGAAGCTCCTACAATGAGCAGTTCTTC. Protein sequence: CASSLDPPGGRGSSYNEQFF.

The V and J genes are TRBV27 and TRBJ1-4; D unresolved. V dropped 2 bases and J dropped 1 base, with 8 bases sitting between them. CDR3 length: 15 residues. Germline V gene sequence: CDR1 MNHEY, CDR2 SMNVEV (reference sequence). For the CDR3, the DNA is TGTGCCAGCAGTTTAGTTTGGGGAACTAATGAAAAACTGTTTTTT. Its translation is CASSLVWGTNEKLFF.

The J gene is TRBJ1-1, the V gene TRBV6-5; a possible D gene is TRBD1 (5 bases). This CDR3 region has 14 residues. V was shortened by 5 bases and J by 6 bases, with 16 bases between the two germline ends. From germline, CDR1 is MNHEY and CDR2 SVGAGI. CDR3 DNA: TGTGCCAGCAGTGAAATCAGGGTTGGGGCTGAAGCTTTCTTT. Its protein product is CASSEIRVGAEAFF.

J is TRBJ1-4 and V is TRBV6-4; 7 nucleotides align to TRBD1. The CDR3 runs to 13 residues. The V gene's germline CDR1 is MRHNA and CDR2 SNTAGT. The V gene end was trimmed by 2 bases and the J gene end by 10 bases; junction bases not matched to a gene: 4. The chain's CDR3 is CASSDDRVGKLFF. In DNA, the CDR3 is TGTGCCAGCAGTGACGACAGGGTTGGAAAACTGTTTTTT.

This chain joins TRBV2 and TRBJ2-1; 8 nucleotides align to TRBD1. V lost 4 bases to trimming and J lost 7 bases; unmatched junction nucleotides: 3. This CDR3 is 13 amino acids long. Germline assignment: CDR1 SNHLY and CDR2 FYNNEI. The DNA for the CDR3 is TGTGCCAGCAGTGCCGACAGGGGAAATGAGCAGTTCTTC. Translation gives CASSADRGNEQFF.

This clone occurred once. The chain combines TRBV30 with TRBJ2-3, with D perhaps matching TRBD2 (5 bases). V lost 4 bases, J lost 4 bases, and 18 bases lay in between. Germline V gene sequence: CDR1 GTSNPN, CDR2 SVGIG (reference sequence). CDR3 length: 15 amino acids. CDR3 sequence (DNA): TGTGCCTGGACCCTAGGAAGGGCTAGCCCAGATACGCAGTATTTT. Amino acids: CAWTLGRASPDTQYF.

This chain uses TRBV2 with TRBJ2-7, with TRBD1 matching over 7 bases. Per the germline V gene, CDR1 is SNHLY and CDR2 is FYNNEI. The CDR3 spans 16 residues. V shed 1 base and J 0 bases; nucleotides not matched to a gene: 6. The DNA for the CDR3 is TGTGCCAGCAGTGAAGGGGGGACAGTGAGCTCCTACGAGCAGTACGTC. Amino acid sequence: CASSEGGTVSSYEQYV.

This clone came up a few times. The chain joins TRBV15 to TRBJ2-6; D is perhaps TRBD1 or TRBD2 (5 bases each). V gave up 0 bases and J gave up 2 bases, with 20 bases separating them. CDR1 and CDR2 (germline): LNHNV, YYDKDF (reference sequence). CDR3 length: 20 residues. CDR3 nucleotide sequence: TGTGCCACCAGCAGAGATCTGGTGGCAGGGACCTTAGCTGGGGCCAACGTCCTGACTTTC. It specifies CATSRDLVAGTLAGANVLTF. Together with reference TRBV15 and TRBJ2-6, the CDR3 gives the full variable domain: DAMVIQNPRYQVTQFGKPVTLSCSQTLNHNVMYWYQQKSSQAPKLLFHYYDKDFNNEADTPDNFQSRRPNTSFCFLDIRSPGLGDTAMYLCATSRDLVAGTLAGANVLTFGAGSRLTVL.

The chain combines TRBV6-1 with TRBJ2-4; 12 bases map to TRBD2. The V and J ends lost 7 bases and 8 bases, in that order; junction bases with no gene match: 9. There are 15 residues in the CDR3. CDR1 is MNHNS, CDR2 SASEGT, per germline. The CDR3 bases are TGTGCCAGCACCCCCGGACTAGCGGGATGGGACATTCAGTACTTC. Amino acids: CASTPGLAGWDIQYF.

The CDR3 DNA is TGTGCCAGTAGGCCGGGGACAGAAACATATCAGCCCCAGCATTTT. It translates to CASRPGTETYQPQHF. V is TRBV19 and J is TRBJ1-5, with TRBD1 matching 7 bases. The V and J ends lost 6 bases and 5 bases, in that order; junction bases with no gene match: 10. Germline loops: CDR1 LNHDA, CDR2 SQIVND (reference sequence). This CDR3 comprises 15 residues.

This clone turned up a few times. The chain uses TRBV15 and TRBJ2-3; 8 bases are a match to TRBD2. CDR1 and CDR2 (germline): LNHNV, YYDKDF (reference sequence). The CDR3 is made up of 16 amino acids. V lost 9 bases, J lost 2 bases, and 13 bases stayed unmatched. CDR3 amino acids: CATSRPGGPYTDTQYF. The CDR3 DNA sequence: TGTGCCACATCCCGTCCGGGGGGGCCATACACAGATACGCAGTATTTT.

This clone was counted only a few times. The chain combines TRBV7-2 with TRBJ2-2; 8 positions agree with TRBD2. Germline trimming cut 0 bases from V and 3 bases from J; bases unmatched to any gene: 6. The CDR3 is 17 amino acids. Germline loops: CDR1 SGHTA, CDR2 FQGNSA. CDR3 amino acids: CASSLARQRGYTGELFF. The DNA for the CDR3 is TGTGCCAGCAGCTTAGCGCGGCAGCGGGGGTACACCGGGGAGCTGTTTTTT.

The CDR3 nucleotides read TGTGCCAGCAGTGAAGCACCGCGGGGCGAGCAGTACTTC. This translates into CASSEAPRGEQYF. The chain couples TRBV2 to TRBJ2-7; possibly TRBD2 for D (6 bases). CDR1 SNHLY and CDR2 FYNNEI come from the germline V gene. The V end was cut by 0 bases, the J end by 6 bases, with 9 bases between. The CDR3 contains 13 residues.

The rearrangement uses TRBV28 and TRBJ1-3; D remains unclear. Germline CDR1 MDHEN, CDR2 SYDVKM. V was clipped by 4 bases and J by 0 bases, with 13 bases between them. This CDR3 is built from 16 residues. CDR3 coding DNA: TGTGCCAGCAGTTCGCTCGGCATCACCTCTGGAAACACCATATATTTT. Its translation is CASSSLGITSGNTIYF.

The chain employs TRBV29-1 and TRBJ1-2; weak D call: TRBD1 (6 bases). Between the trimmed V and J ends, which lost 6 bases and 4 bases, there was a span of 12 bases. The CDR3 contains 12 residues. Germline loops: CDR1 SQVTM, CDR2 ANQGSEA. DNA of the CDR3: TGCAGCGTGGAGGACAGAGCCTATGGCTACACCTTC. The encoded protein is CSVEDRAYGYTF. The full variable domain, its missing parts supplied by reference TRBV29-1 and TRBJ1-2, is SAVISQKPSRDICQRGTSLTIQCQVDSQVTMMFWYRQQPGQSLTLIATANQGSEATYESGFVIDKFPISRPNLTFSTLTVSNMSPEDSSIYLCSVEDRAYGYTFGSGTRLTVV.

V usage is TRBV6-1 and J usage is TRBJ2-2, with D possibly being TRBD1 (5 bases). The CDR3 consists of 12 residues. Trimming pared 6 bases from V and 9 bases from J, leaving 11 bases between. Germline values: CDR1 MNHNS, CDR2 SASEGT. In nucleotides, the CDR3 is TGTGCCAGCAGAGGGGATCCCCGGGAGCTGTTTTTT. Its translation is CASRGDPRELFF.

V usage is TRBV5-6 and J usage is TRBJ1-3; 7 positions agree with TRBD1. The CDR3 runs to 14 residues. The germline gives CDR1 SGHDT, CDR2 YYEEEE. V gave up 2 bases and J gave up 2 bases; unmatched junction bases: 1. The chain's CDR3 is CASSLRGPGNTIYF. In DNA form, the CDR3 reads TGTGCCAGCAGCTTAAGGGGGCCTGGAAACACCATATATTTT.

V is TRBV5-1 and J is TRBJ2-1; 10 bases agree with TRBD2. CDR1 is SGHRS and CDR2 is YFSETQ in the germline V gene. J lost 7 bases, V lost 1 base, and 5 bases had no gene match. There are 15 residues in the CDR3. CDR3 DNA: TGCGCCAGCAGCTTGACAGCGGGAGGGTCAAATGAGCAGTTCTTC. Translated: CASSLTAGGSNEQFF.

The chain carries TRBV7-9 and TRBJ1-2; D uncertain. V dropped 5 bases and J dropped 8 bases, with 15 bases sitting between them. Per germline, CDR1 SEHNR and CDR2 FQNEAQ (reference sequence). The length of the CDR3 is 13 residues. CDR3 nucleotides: TGTGCCAGCAGCCCGAGTGCCGGTAAGGGCTACACCTTC. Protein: CASSPSAGKGYTF.

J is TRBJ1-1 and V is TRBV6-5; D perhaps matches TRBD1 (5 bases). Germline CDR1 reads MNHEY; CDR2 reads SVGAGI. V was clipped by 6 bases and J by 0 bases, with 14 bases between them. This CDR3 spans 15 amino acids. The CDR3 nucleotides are TGTGCCAGCAGCCACGGGGCGACAGTGAACACTGAAGCTTTCTTT. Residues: CASSHGATVNTEAFF.

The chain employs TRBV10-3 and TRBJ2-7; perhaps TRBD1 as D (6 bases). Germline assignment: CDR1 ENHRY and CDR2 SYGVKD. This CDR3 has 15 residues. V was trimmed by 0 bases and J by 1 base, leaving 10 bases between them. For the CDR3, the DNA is TGTGCCATCAGTGAGTCGACAGGTCGATCCTACGAGCAGTACTTC. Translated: CAISESTGRSYEQYF.

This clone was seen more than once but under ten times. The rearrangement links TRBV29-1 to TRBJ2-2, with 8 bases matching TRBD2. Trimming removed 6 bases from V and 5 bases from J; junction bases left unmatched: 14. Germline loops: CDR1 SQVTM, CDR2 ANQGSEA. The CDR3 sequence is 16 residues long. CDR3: CSVGVLAGRGTGELFF. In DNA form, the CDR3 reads TGCAGCGTGGGGGTTCTAGCGGGCCGTGGTACCGGGGAGCTGTTTTTT.

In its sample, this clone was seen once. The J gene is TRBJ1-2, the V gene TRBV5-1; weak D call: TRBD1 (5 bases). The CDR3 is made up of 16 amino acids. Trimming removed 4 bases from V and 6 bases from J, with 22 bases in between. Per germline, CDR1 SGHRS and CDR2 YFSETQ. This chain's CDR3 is CASSLNGQGGYNGYTF. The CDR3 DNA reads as TGCGCCAGCAGCCTCAACGGGCAGGGCGGATATAATGGCTACACCTTC. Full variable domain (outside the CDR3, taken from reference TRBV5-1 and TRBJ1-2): KAGVTQTPRYLIKTRGQQVTLSCSPISGHRSVSWYQQTPGQGLQFLFEYFSETQRNKGNFPGRFSGRQFSNSRSEMNVSTLELGDSALYLCASSLNGQGGYNGYTFGSGTRLTVV.